The present T cell receptor beta chain was sequenced within a study of cytomegalovirus exposure and HLA in healthy donors. CDR1 SGHAT and CDR2 FQNNGV come from the germline V gene. This CDR3 spans 16 amino acids. Trimming removed 0 bases at V and 5 bases at J, with 11 bases between. This clone appeared once. The antigen is not known. Study results and caveats: Prior analysis indicated that the majority of TCR beta V segments exhibited productivity approximately 87% or approximately 30% of the time.

A multiplex PCR was run with 60 Vbeta primers and 13 Jbeta primers. The table came from immunoSEQ multiplex PCR; TCRdb's copy has only in-frame clones and leaves some out. The sample records about 130,000 clones, 80% being singletons. The chain combines TRBV11-2 with TRBJ2-6, with TRBD1 as a possible D gene (6 bases). Sample: PBMCs. The TCR comes from a female donor in good health and CMV-seronegative. CDR3 protein: CASSLDWTARANVLTF. CDR3 DNA sequence: TGTGCCAGCAGCTTAGATTGGACAGCCAGGGCCAACGTCCTGACTTTC.